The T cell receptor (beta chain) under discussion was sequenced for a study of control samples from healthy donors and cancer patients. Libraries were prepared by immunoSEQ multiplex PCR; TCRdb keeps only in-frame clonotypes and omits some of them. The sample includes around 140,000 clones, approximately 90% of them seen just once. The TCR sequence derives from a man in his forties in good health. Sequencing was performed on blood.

This CDR3 is CATSPGTANTEAFF. CDR3 sequence (DNA): TGTGCCACTAGTCCCGGGACAGCGAACACTGAAGCTTTCTTT. V and J are TRBV24-1 and TRBJ1-1; TRBD1 matches 7 bases. Germline V CDR1 and CDR2: KGHDR, SFDVKD. CDR3 length: 14 residues. V was clipped by 10 bases and J by 1 base; unmatched bases: 8.